The rows below give T cell receptor beta chains drawn from one sample of a study of beta chain features in type 1 diabetes. Profiled with immunoSEQ multiplex PCR; TCRdb holds only in-frame clones, not every one. The sample consists of hundreds of thousands of clones, 13% of them appearing once. The sequenced material came from naive CD4+ T cells from blood. The receptors were sampled from a man between 18 and 29 years old with type 1 diabetes. CDR3s include the opening cysteine and the closing phenylalanine or tryptophan. Fields, in order: J gene, D gene, clone size, V gene, CDR3 DNA, CDR3 protein. A D gene is named only where the DNA matches it firmly. Only part of the rows carry a size: once, few, many, or a class if the clone is expanded.

J gene: TRBJ1-1
D gene: TRBD1
clone size: -
V gene: TRBV6-1
CDR3 DNA: TGTGCCAGCAGTGAACGCCCTTGGGGGACAGGCAACACTGAAGCTTTCTTT
CDR3 protein: CASSERPWGTGNTEAFF

J gene: TRBJ1-5
D gene: -
clone size: -
V gene: TRBV6-5
CDR3 DNA: TGTGCCAGCAGTTACGATGGCAATCAGCCCCAGCATTTT
CDR3 protein: CASSYDGNQPQHF

J gene: TRBJ1-4
D gene: TRBD1
clone size: -
V gene: TRBV4-1
CDR3 DNA: TGCGCCAGCAGCCAAGATGCCTCGTGGACAGGGATTAATGAAAAACTGTTTTTT
CDR3 protein: CASSQDASWTGINEKLFF

J gene: TRBJ1-6
D gene: -
clone size: few
V gene: TRBV4-2
CDR3 DNA: TGTGCCAGCAGCCACGACAGAAGGGAGGATTCACCCCTCCACTTT
CDR3 protein: CASSHDRREDSPLHF

J gene: TRBJ1-6
D gene: TRBD1
clone size: -
V gene: TRBV6-6
CDR3 DNA: TGTGCCAGCAGTTACGTGACAGGGGATAATTCACCCCTCCACTTT
CDR3 protein: CASSYVTGDNSPLHF

J gene: TRBJ2-1
D gene: TRBD1
clone size: -
V gene: TRBV6-1
CDR3 DNA: TGTGCCAGCAGCACGGACAGGAGCTCCTACAATGAGCAGTTCTTC
CDR3 protein: CASSTDRSSYNEQFF

J gene: TRBJ2-7
D gene: -
clone size: few
V gene: TRBV6-5
CDR3 DNA: TGTGCCAGCAGTTCGAGATTACGAGAGCAGTACTTC
CDR3 protein: CASSSRLREQYF

J gene: TRBJ1-3
D gene: -
clone size: few
V gene: TRBV4-1
CDR3 DNA: TGCGCCAGCAGCCCTGCACACCTGGGGACTGGAAACACCATATATTTT
CDR3 protein: CASSPAHLGTGNTIYF

J gene: TRBJ1-1
D gene: -
clone size: few
V gene: TRBV10-3
CDR3 DNA: TGTGCCATCTCTGCAAGGGGTATGAACACTGAAGCTTTCTTT
CDR3 protein: CAISARGMNTEAFF

J gene: TRBJ1-1
D gene: TRBD1
clone size: -
V gene: TRBV27
CDR3 DNA: TGTGCCAGCAGCCCCCGGGACAGGGGAATCCGGGGCTTT
CDR3 protein: CASSPRDRGIRGF

J gene: TRBJ1-1
D gene: -
clone size: -
V gene: TRBV29-1
CDR3 DNA: TGCAGCGTTGAAGTGTCTATGAACACTGAAGCTTTCTTT
CDR3 protein: CSVEVSMNTEAFF

J gene: TRBJ1-4
D gene: -
clone size: -
V gene: TRBV30
CDR3 DNA: TGTGCCTGGAGTGTTCTCCAACTAAATGAAAAACTGTTTTTT
CDR3 protein: CAWSVLQLNEKLFF

J gene: TRBJ1-2
D gene: TRBD1
clone size: few
V gene: TRBV9
CDR3 DNA: TGTGCCAGCAGCCTTGAGACAGGGTCAGGCTATGGCTACACCTTC
CDR3 protein: CASSLETGSGYGYTF

J gene: TRBJ2-7
D gene: TRBD2
clone size: -
V gene: TRBV5-4
CDR3 DNA: TGTGCCAGCAGCGATCGGACTAGCGACTACGAGCAGTACTTC
CDR3 protein: CASSDRTSDYEQYF

J gene: TRBJ2-1
D gene: -
clone size: few
V gene: TRBV6-1
CDR3 DNA: TGTGCCAGCAGTGGTGGGGAGGGAGGGACACCTAATGAGCAGTTCTTC
CDR3 protein: CASSGGEGGTPNEQFF

J gene: TRBJ1-1
D gene: TRBD1
clone size: once
V gene: TRBV15
CDR3 DNA: TGTGCCACCAGCAGACCTGGACAGGGAGTCACTGAAGCTTTCTTT
CDR3 protein: CATSRPGQGVTEAFF

J gene: TRBJ1-1
D gene: -
clone size: few
V gene: TRBV5-1
CDR3 DNA: TGCGCCAGCAGCTTGGTAGGGAAGGCGAACACTGAAGCTTTCTTT
CDR3 protein: CASSLVGKANTEAFF

J gene: TRBJ1-1
D gene: -
clone size: few
V gene: TRBV18
CDR3 DNA: TGTGCCAGCTCACCAGGTTCCGACTTGAACACTGAAGCTTTCTTT
CDR3 protein: CASSPGSDLNTEAFF

J gene: TRBJ2-7
D gene: -
clone size: -
V gene: TRBV29-1
CDR3 DNA: TGCAGCGTTGGTGGACAGGCGGGGTCCTACGAGCAGTACTTC
CDR3 protein: CSVGGQAGSYEQYF

J gene: TRBJ2-7
D gene: -
clone size: few
V gene: TRBV10-2
CDR3 DNA: TGCGCCAGCAGTGTGGTAACCCACGAGCAGTACTTC
CDR3 protein: CASSVVTHEQYF

J gene: TRBJ1-1
D gene: TRBD1
clone size: few
V gene: TRBV18
CDR3 DNA: TGTGCCAGCTCACCATTCGACAGGGGTGACACTGAAGCTTTCTTT
CDR3 protein: CASSPFDRGDTEAFF

J gene: TRBJ1-1
D gene: -
clone size: -
V gene: TRBV5-1
CDR3 DNA: TGCGCCAGCAGCCTTCAAGCGAAGAACACTGAAGCTTTCTTT
CDR3 protein: CASSLQAKNTEAFF

J gene: TRBJ1-1
D gene: -
clone size: few
V gene: TRBV9
CDR3 DNA: TGTGCCAGCAGCCCCCGGGTTGGTGACACTGAAGCTTTCTTT
CDR3 protein: CASSPRVGDTEAFF

J gene: TRBJ2-5
D gene: -
clone size: few
V gene: TRBV25-1
CDR3 DNA: TGTGCCAGCGGGGGGTCGTACCAAGAGACCCAGTACTTC
CDR3 protein: CASGGSYQETQYF

J gene: TRBJ2-7
D gene: TRBD1
clone size: few
V gene: TRBV6-6
CDR3 DNA: TGTGCCAGCAGTAGGACAGGGGGAACCTACGAGCAGTACTTC
CDR3 protein: CASSRTGGTYEQYF

J gene: TRBJ2-2
D gene: -
clone size: few
V gene: TRBV18
CDR3 DNA: TGTGCCAGCTCACAGGGATTCGGGGAGCTGTTTTTT
CDR3 protein: CASSQGFGELFF

J gene: TRBJ1-2
D gene: -
clone size: few
V gene: TRBV4-1
CDR3 DNA: TGCGCCAGCAGCCTCTCGACAGGCCCCTACGGCGGCTACACCTTC
CDR3 protein: CASSLSTGPYGGYTF

J gene: TRBJ2-3
D gene: -
clone size: once
V gene: TRBV5-1
CDR3 DNA: TGCGCCAGCCACTTGGGTCTCACGAGCACAGATACGCAGTATTTT
CDR3 protein: CASHLGLTSTDTQYF

J gene: TRBJ1-6
D gene: -
clone size: -
V gene: TRBV6-5
CDR3 DNA: TGTGCCAGCACTGCGGGGTCGGCGTATTCACCCCTCCACTTT
CDR3 protein: CASTAGSAYSPLHF

J gene: TRBJ2-6
D gene: -
clone size: -
V gene: TRBV7-6
CDR3 DNA: TGTGCCAGCAGCTTAGTGGCCGGGGCTGGGGCCAACGTCCTGACTTTC
CDR3 protein: CASSLVAGAGANVLTF

J gene: TRBJ1-2
D gene: TRBD1
clone size: few
V gene: TRBV2
CDR3 DNA: TGTGCCAGCAGTTCGACAGGGCAGGACTATGGCTACACCTTC
CDR3 protein: CASSSTGQDYGYTF

J gene: TRBJ1-5
D gene: -
clone size: -
V gene: TRBV6-1
CDR3 DNA: TGTGCCAGCACCTTGGACGGGGGACAGCCCCAGCATTTT
CDR3 protein: CASTLDGGQPQHF

J gene: TRBJ2-4
D gene: TRBD2
clone size: few
V gene: TRBV6-1
CDR3 DNA: TGTGCCGGCGGGGGGCTAAACATTCAGTACTTC
CDR3 protein: CAGGGLNIQYF

J gene: TRBJ2-3
D gene: -
clone size: few
V gene: TRBV21-1
CDR3 DNA: TGTGCCAGCAGGATAGGGCAGGGCTGTTCAGTTACGCAGTATTTT
CDR3 protein: CASRIGQGCSVTQYF

J gene: TRBJ1-2
D gene: TRBD1
clone size: few
V gene: TRBV7-9
CDR3 DNA: TGTGCCAGCAGCGGGGGACAGGCTTATGGCTACACCTTC
CDR3 protein: CASSGGQAYGYTF

J gene: TRBJ1-3
D gene: -
clone size: few
V gene: TRBV7-2
CDR3 DNA: TGTGCCAGCAGCTTCGGCAGAACGAGCTCTGGAAACACCATATATTTT
CDR3 protein: CASSFGRTSSGNTIYF

J gene: TRBJ1-2
D gene: TRBD1
clone size: -
V gene: TRBV18
CDR3 DNA: TGTGCCAGCTCACCCCCCGGGACAGGGTGGTACGGCTACACCTTC
CDR3 protein: CASSPPGTGWYGYTF

J gene: TRBJ1-1
D gene: TRBD1
clone size: once
V gene: TRBV18
CDR3 DNA: TGTGCCAGCTCACAGGGACAGCAGAACACTGAAGCTTTCTTT
CDR3 protein: CASSQGQQNTEAFF

J gene: TRBJ2-7
D gene: TRBD1
clone size: -
V gene: TRBV2
CDR3 DNA: TGTGCCAGCAGTGAATCGGGACAGCAGCAGTACTTC
CDR3 protein: CASSESGQQQYF

J gene: TRBJ2-3
D gene: TRBD1
clone size: -
V gene: TRBV5-1
CDR3 DNA: TGCGCCAGCAGCTCGAGGGGGCTCGGCACAGATACGCAGTATTTT
CDR3 protein: CASSSRGLGTDTQYF

J gene: TRBJ1-1
D gene: -
clone size: -
V gene: TRBV30
CDR3 DNA: TGTGCCTGGAGTGTGGTGGGGGGCAGCCCTGAAGCTTTCTTT
CDR3 protein: CAWSVVGGSPEAFF

J gene: TRBJ1-5
D gene: -
clone size: -
V gene: TRBV19
CDR3 DNA: TGTGCCAGTAAAGAGTCCACCGTCAATCAGCCCCAGCATTTT
CDR3 protein: CASKESTVNQPQHF

J gene: TRBJ1-5
D gene: TRBD1
clone size: few
V gene: TRBV19
CDR3 DNA: TGTGCCAGTAGTCACCGGGACGGGCGCAGGGGGGGGCATTTT
CDR3 protein: CASSHRDGRRGGHF

J gene: TRBJ1-4
D gene: -
clone size: -
V gene: TRBV4-1
CDR3 DNA: TGCGCCAGCAGCCAATTTCGGGTTCTGGTTAATGAAAAACTGTTTTTT
CDR3 protein: CASSQFRVLVNEKLFF

J gene: TRBJ2-5
D gene: -
clone size: -
V gene: TRBV4-2
CDR3 DNA: TGTGCCAGCAGCCAAAGAGAGACCCAGTACTTC
CDR3 protein: CASSQRETQYF

J gene: TRBJ1-5
D gene: -
clone size: few
V gene: TRBV7-2
CDR3 DNA: TGTGCCAGCAGCCAACAAGGGGGAACGAGCAATCAGCCCCAGCATTTT
CDR3 protein: CASSQQGGTSNQPQHF

J gene: TRBJ2-2
D gene: -
clone size: -
V gene: TRBV14
CDR3 DNA: TGTGCCAGCAGCCAAGAGGGGACTTGGGACTCCCTCGGCGGGGAGCTGTTTTTT
CDR3 protein: CASSQEGTWDSLGGELFF

J gene: TRBJ2-7
D gene: TRBD1
clone size: few
V gene: TRBV6-5
CDR3 DNA: TGTGCCAGCACCTTTTCGATAGGACAGGGGTACGAGCAGTACTTC
CDR3 protein: CASTFSIGQGYEQYF

J gene: TRBJ1-2
D gene: TRBD1
clone size: -
V gene: TRBV6-5
CDR3 DNA: TGTGCCAGCAGGACCGGGACAGGGGGCAACTATGGCTACACCTTC
CDR3 protein: CASRTGTGGNYGYTF

J gene: TRBJ2-2
D gene: TRBD2
clone size: -
V gene: TRBV7-3
CDR3 DNA: TGTGCCAGCAGCTTAATAGCGGGGAACACCGGGGAGCTGTTTTTT
CDR3 protein: CASSLIAGNTGELFF

J gene: TRBJ2-1
D gene: -
clone size: -
V gene: TRBV5-1
CDR3 DNA: TGCGCCAGCAGCTTGTTGCGTGTAAATGAGCAGTTCTTC
CDR3 protein: CASSLLRVNEQFF

J gene: TRBJ1-2
D gene: TRBD1
clone size: -
V gene: TRBV11-2
CDR3 DNA: TGTGCCAGCAGTATTGAGCAGGGGGGAACAGTTTCCTATGGCTACACCTTC
CDR3 protein: CASSIEQGGTVSYGYTF

J gene: TRBJ2-7
D gene: -
clone size: -
V gene: TRBV5-6
CDR3 DNA: TGTGCCAGCAGCCTACAGCGAGCCTACGAGCAGTACTTC
CDR3 protein: CASSLQRAYEQYF

J gene: TRBJ1-2
D gene: TRBD1
clone size: once
V gene: TRBV5-4
CDR3 DNA: TGTGCCAGCAGCTTGGCGGGACAGGGGGCGCGGTATGGCTACACCTTC
CDR3 protein: CASSLAGQGARYGYTF

J gene: TRBJ2-2
D gene: -
clone size: -
V gene: TRBV28
CDR3 DNA: TGTGCCAGCAGTCCCCCCGGACCGGAAGCCGGGGAGCTGTTTTTT
CDR3 protein: CASSPPGPEAGELFF

J gene: TRBJ2-3
D gene: -
clone size: few
V gene: TRBV5-4
CDR3 DNA: TGTGCCAGCAGCTTGGACCAGGGGTTCACAGATACGCAGTATTTT
CDR3 protein: CASSLDQGFTDTQYF

J gene: TRBJ1-6
D gene: TRBD1
clone size: -
V gene: TRBV7-9
CDR3 DNA: TGTGCCAGCAGTAGGGGACAGTATAATTCACCCCTCCACTTT
CDR3 protein: CASSRGQYNSPLHF

J gene: TRBJ2-1
D gene: -
clone size: few
V gene: TRBV7-6
CDR3 DNA: TGTGCCAGCAGCTTAGGGACCGTTGGGTACAATGAGCAGTTCTTC
CDR3 protein: CASSLGTVGYNEQFF

J gene: TRBJ1-1
D gene: -
clone size: -
V gene: TRBV4-1
CDR3 DNA: TGCGCCAGCAGCCCCCGTAGTCTGAACACTGAAGCTTTCTTT
CDR3 protein: CASSPRSLNTEAFF

J gene: TRBJ1-4
D gene: -
clone size: -
V gene: TRBV7-9
CDR3 DNA: TGTGCCAGCAGCTTGCCAGGGACCGCAACTAATGAAAAACTGTTTTTT
CDR3 protein: CASSLPGTATNEKLFF